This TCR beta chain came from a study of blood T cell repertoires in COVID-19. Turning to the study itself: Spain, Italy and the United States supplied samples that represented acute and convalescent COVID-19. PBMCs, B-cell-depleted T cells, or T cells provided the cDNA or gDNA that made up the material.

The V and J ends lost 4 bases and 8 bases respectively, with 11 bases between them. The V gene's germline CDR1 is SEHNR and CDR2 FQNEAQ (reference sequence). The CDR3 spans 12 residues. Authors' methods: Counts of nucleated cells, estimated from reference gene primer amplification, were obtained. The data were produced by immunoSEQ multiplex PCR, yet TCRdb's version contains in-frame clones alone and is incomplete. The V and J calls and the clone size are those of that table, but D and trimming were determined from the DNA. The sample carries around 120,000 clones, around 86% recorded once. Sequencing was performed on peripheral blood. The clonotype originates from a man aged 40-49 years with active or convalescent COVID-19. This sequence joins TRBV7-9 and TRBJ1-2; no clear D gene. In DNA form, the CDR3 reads TGTGCCAGCAGCTCCACGACTGGAGGCTACACCTTC. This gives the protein CASSSTTGGYTF.